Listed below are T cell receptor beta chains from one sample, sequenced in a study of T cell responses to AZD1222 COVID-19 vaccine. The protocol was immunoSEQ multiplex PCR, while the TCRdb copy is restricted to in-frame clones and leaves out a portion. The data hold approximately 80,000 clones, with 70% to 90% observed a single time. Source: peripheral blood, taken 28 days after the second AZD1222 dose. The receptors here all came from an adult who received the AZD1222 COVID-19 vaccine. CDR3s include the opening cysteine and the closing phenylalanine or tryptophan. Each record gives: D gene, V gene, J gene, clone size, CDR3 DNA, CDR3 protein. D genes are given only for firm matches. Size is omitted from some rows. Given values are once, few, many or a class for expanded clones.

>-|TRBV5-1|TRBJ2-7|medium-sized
TGCGCCAGCAGCGCCCCTGACTCCTACGAGCAGTACTTC
CASSAPDSYEQYF
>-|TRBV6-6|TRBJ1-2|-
TGTGCCAGCAGTTACTCGAATACAGGGCATGGCTATGGCTACACCTTC
CASSYSNTGHGYGYTF
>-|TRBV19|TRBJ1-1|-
TGTGCCAGTATGGGTCTCGGTTTTCGAACTGAAGCTTTCTTT
CASMGLGFRTEAFF
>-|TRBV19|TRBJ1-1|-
TGTGCCAGTAGTCCTGGGCAGGGGCCTCGCACTGAAGCTTTCTTT
CASSPGQGPRTEAFF
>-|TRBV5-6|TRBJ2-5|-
TGTGCCAGCAGCTTGGGTCGGAGGGGGACCCAGTACTTC
CASSLGRRGTQYF
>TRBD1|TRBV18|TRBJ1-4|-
TGTGCCAGCTCACCACCTTTACAGGGGTCGAATGAAAAACTGTTTTTT
CASSPPLQGSNEKLFF
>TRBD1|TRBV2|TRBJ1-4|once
TGTGCCAGCAGTGCTCAGGGGACAGCCGCAACTAATGAAAAACTGTTTTTT
CASSAQGTAATNEKLFF
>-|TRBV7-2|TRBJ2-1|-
TGTGCCAGCAGCGAGCACGGAAGGGGATCCTACAATGAGCAGTTCTTC
CASSEHGRGSYNEQFF
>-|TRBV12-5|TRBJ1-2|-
TGTGCTAGTGGTTTGGCCACACAGGGTGGCTACACCTTC
CASGLATQGGYTF
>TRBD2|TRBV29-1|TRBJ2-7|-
TGCAGCGTTGACGGGACTAGCGGTTCCTACGAGCAGTACTTC
CSVDGTSGSYEQYF
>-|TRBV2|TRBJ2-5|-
TGTGCCAGCAGTCCCGCCCAGATCGTTATTGGTGAGACCCAGTACTTC
CASSPAQIVIGETQYF
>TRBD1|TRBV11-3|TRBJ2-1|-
TGTGCCAGCAGCTCATCGACAGGGTATGAGCAGTTCTTC
CASSSSTGYEQFF
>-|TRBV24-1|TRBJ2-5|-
TGTGCCACCAGTGACCCGGGGACACAAGAGACCCAGTACTTC
CATSDPGTQETQYF
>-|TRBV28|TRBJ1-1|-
TGTGCCAGCCGCTTTCAACAGGGTAGCACTGAAGCTTTCTTT
CASRFQQGSTEAFF
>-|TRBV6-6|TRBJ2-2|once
TGTGCCAGCAAAAGGGGGGATATCGGGGAGCTGTTTTTT
CASKRGDIGELFF
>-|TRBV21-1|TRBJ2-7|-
TGTGCCAGCAGCCTCGGCGGGACTAGCGGGAGGTACGAGCAGTACTTC
CASSLGGTSGRYEQYF
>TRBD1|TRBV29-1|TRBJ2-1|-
TGCAGCGTTGAAGCCCCGGGACAGGGTAGTGGTGAGCAGTTCTTC
CSVEAPGQGSGEQFF
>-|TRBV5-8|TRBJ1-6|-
TGTGCCAGCAGCTTAGCAGGGTATTCACCCCTCCACTTT
CASSLAGYSPLHF
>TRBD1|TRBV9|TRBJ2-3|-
TGTGCCAGCAGCGTACGGACAGGGGATAATACAGATACGCAGTATTTT
CASSVRTGDNTDTQYF
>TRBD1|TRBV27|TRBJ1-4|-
TGTGCCAGCAGTCCGTACAGGGGGTCTAATGAAAAACTGTTTTTT
CASSPYRGSNEKLFF
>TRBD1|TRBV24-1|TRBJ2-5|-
TGTGCCACCAGTGATCGACAGGGGGGTGCGGAGACCCAGTACTTC
CATSDRQGGAETQYF
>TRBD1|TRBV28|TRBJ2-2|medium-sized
TGTGCCAGCAGTTCCGGGACAGGGGACACCGGGGAGCTGTTTTTT
CASSSGTGDTGELFF
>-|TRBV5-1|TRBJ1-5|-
TGCGCCAGCAGCCTGGAGGGTGGGAGCAATCAGCCCCAGCATTTT
CASSLEGGSNQPQHF
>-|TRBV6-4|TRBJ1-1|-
TGTGCCAGCAGGATGGTAACTGGGTCCACTGAAGCTTTCTTT
CASRMVTGSTEAFF
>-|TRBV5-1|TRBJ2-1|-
TGCGCCAGCAGCTTGTCCCTTAGCTCCTACAATGAGCAGTTCTTC
CASSLSLSSYNEQFF
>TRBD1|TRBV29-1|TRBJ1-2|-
TGCAGCGTTGGAGGACAGGGGGCCTATGGCTACACCTTC
CSVGGQGAYGYTF
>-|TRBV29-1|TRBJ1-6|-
TGCAGCGTTTCGGACTGGAAGGAAAATTCACCCCTCCACTTT
CSVSDWKENSPLHF
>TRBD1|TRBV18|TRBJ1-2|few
TGTGCCAGCTCACCGAGGGACAGCTACTATGGCTACACCTTC
CASSPRDSYYGYTF
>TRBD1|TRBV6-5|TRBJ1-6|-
TGTGCCAGTTTAGAGGGGACAGCCTATAATTCACCCCTCCACTTT
CASLEGTAYNSPLHF
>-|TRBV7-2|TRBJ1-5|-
TGTGCCAGCAGCTTAGGATGGGCTCAGCCCCAGCATTTT
CASSLGWAQPQHF
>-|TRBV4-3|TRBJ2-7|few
TGCGCCAGCAGCCCGGGGCGAGGGTACGAGCAGTACTTC
CASSPGRGYEQYF
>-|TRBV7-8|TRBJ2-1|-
TGTGCCAGCAGCGGCTACAATGAGCAGTTCTTC
CASSGYNEQFF
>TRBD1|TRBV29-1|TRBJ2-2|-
TGCAGCGCTCACCCGACAGGGCTCACCGGGGAGCTGTTTTTT
CSAHPTGLTGELFF
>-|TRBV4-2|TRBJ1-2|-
TGTGCCAGCAGCCAAGAAGGGCTCAGGGCGGGTGGCTACACCTTC
CASSQEGLRAGGYTF
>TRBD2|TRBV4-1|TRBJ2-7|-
TGCGCCAGCAGCCAAGAGGGGGGGGACGCCAGATCTGAGCAGTACTTC
CASSQEGGDARSEQYF
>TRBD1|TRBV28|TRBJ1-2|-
TGTGCCAGCAGTTTAACGACAGGGCAAGGGGGTGGCTACACCTTC
CASSLTTGQGGGYTF
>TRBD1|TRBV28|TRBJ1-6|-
TGTGCCAGCAGGCTGGGACAGGGAGATTCACCCCTCCACTTT
CASRLGQGDSPLHF
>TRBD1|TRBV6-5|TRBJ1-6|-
TGTGCCAGCATCGGGACAGCTAGAGGAAATTCACCCCTCCACTTT
CASIGTARGNSPLHF
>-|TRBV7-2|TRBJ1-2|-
TGTGCCAGCAGCGCCCGGGTAGGCAGTGCGAATGGCTACACCTTC
CASSARVGSANGYTF
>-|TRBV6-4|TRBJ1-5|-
TGTGCCAGCAGTCCCGAGGGTTGGGGCGGTCAGCCCCAGCATTTT
CASSPEGWGGQPQHF
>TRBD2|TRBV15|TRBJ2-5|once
TGTGCCACCAGCGGTTTTCTAGCGGGGAAAGAGACCCAGTACTTC
CATSGFLAGKETQYF
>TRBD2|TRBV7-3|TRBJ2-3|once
TGTGCCAGCAGCCCGACTAGCGGAGCCTACACAGATACGCAGTATTTT
CASSPTSGAYTDTQYF
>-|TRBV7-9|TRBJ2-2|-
TGTGCCAGCAGCAGCCCCCATAACACCGGGGAGCTGTTTTTT
CASSSPHNTGELFF
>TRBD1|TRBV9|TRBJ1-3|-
TGTGCCAGCAGCGTAGTCCCACAGGGGTCGGCTGGAAACACCATATATTTT
CASSVVPQGSAGNTIYF
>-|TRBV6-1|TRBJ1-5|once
TGTGCCAGCAGTGACAGTCCTCAGGGGTATAGCAATCAGCCCCAGCATTTT
CASSDSPQGYSNQPQHF
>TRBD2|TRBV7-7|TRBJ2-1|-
TGTGCTAGCAGCTTAGCGGGGCCAACCAATGAGCAGTTCTTC
CASSLAGPTNEQFF
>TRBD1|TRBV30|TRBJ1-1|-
TGTGCCTGGAACAAACGAAGACAGGGGGTCACTGAAGCTTTCTTT
CAWNKRRQGVTEAFF
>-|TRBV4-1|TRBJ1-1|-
TGCGCCAGCAGCTTCACGATCAGGATGAACACTGAAGCTTTCTTT
CASSFTIRMNTEAFF
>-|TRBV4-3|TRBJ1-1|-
TGCGCCAGCAGCCAAGTGGGGGGTCGGGCAGCTTTCTTT
CASSQVGGRAAFF
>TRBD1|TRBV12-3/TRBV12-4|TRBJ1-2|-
TGTGCCAGCAGGGCGACAGGGATCTATGGCTACACCTTC
CASRATGIYGYTF
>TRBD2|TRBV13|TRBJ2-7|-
TGTGCCAGCAGCAAAACTAGCGGGAGTCTCTACGAGCAGTACTTC
CASSKTSGSLYEQYF
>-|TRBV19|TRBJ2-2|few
TGTGCCAGTAGTATCGTCGGGAACACCGGGGAGCTGTTTTTT
CASSIVGNTGELFF
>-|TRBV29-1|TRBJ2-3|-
TGCAGCGACAGACCCAGCACAGATACGCAGTATTTT
CSDRPSTDTQYF